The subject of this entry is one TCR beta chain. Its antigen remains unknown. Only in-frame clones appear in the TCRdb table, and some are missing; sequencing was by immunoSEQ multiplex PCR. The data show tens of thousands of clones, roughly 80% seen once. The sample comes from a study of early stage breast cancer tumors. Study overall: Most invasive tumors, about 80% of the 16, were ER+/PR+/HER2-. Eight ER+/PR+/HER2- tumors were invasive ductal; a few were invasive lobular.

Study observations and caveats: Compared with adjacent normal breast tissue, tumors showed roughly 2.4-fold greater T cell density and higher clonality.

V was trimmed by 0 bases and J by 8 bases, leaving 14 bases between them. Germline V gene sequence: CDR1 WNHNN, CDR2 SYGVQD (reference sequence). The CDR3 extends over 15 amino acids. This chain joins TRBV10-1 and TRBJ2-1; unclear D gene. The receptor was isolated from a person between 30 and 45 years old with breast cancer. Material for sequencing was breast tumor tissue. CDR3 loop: CASSESSPPVDEQFF. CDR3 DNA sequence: TGCGCCAGCAGTGAGTCTAGCCCCCCTGTTGATGAGCAGTTCTTC.